Presented here are 5 T cell receptor beta chains from one specimen sequenced in a study of cytomegalovirus exposure and HLA in healthy donors (dated by TCRdb to between 2016 and 2019). Receptors were amplified or captured by the immunoSEQ multiplex PCR assay. In its TCRdb copy, this immuneACCESS table keeps in-frame sequences only and misses some clones. Where compared with another copy, unresolved V genes explain less than half of these, and the others have no known cause. This sample holds 150,000 or so clones; around nine tenths were observed only once. Less than 3.5% of the sample is in the top ten clones. The sequencing sample was made of PBMCs. These receptors all stem from a man between 18 and 29 years old in good health and CMV-seropositive.

CDR3 amino acids: CASSIRQGKIVGTEAFF. CDR3 coding DNA: TGTGCCAGTAGTATTCGACAGGGAAAGATTGTCGGAACTGAAGCTTTCTTT. The chain carries TRBV19 and TRBJ1-1; 7 nucleotides line up with TRBD1. After removal of 3 bases from V and 5 bases from J, the junction contained 15 bases not matched to a gene. CDR3 length: 17 amino acids. Germline loops: CDR1 LNHDA, CDR2 SQIVND (reference sequence). Based on the CDR3 plus reference TRBV19 and TRBJ1-1, the full variable domain is DGGITQSPKYLFRKEGQNVTLSCEQNLNHDAMYWYRQDPGQGLRLIYYSQIVNDFQKGDIAEGYSVSREKKESFPLTVTSAQKNPTAFYLCASSIRQGKIVGTEAFFGQGTRLTVV.

The chain carries TRBV7-2 and TRBJ1-1; D is possibly TRBD1 (6 bases). CDR1 and CDR2 (germline): SGHTA, FQGNSA. This CDR3 region has 14 residues. The V gene lost 4 bases and the J gene lost 4 bases, with 13 bases spanning the gap. The CDR3 reads CASSSQGMATEAFF. For the CDR3, the DNA is TGTGCCAGCAGCTCCCAGGGGATGGCCACTGAAGCTTTCTTT.

This chain joins TRBV18 and TRBJ2-1; a possible D gene is TRBD1 (6 bases). V lost 6 bases, J lost 7 bases, and 13 bases lay in between. The CDR3 runs 13 residues. Germline assignment: CDR1 KGHSH and CDR2 LQKENI. The CDR3 loop reads CASSTGQHNEQFF. The CDR3 nucleotides are TGTGCCAGCTCGACAGGACAGCATAATGAGCAGTTCTTC.

The chain uses TRBV5-5 and TRBJ1-1; TRBD1 matches at 7 bases. Losses at the gene ends were 5 bases for V and 8 bases for J; bases not matched to a gene: 6. The CDR3 sequence is 12 residues long. Germline V lookup: CDR1 SGHKS, CDR2 YYEKEE (reference sequence). The CDR3 nucleotides read TGTGCCAGCAGTTATACAGGGGAGGAAGCTTTCTTT. This codes for CASSYTGEEAFF.

This clone was seen only a few times. The CDR3 reads CASSFSGVTGELFF. The CDR3 bases are TGTGCCAGCAGCTTTAGCGGGGTTACCGGGGAGCTGTTTTTT. The rearrangement links TRBV11-2 to TRBJ2-2, with 8 bases that match TRBD2. Germline lookup yields CDR1 SGHAT and CDR2 FQNNGV. The CDR3 has 14 amino acids. The junction had 2 bases not matched to a gene; V was cut back by 3 bases and J by 5 bases.